The clone carrying this T cell receptor (beta chain) was picked up a small number of times. Its antigen remains unidentified. V was pared by 6 bases and J by 4 bases, with 12 bases of the junction left unmatched. Germline-derived CDR1 and CDR2 are MNHNS and SASEGT. The CDR3 consists of 16 residues. This sample stems from a study of CD8 T cells in ankylosing spondylitis. The study, taken as a whole, reports: Matched ankylosing spondylitis synovial fluid reportedly contained a significantly enriched population of disease-linked clones. What appeared characteristic of ankylosing spondylitis blood was a TCR beta motif of under 10 highly homologous variants.

The TCR beta libraries were generated through quantitative 5'-RACE incorporating molecular barcodes. Each CDR3 protein gets one entry after TCRdb re-called the 5' RACE reads with MiXCR. The table shows about 340,000 distinct CDR3 sequences, with approximately 20% occurring only once. Input material: blood, either unsorted or a sorted T cell fraction (not recorded which). The clonotype comes from a male donor with ankylosing spondylitis or in good health (not recorded which). This chain uses TRBV6-1 with TRBJ2-1, with TRBD2 identical over 7 bases. The CDR3 sequence is CASRERLAGPYNEQFF. The CDR3 nucleotides read TGTGCCAGCAGGGAGAGACTAGCAGGCCCTTACAATGAGCAGTTCTTC.